This entry describes one T cell receptor beta chain. This sample is drawn from a study of blood T cell repertoires in COVID-19. Study information: COVID-19 samples, acute and convalescent, were from the United States, Italy and Spain. Nucleic acid was either cDNA or gDNA, and it came from T cells, B-cell-depleted T cells, or PBMCs.

Original data processing: Nucleated cell number was recorded as an estimate derived from reference gene primer amplification. This table comes from immunoSEQ multiplex PCR, and its TCRdb copy is limited to in-frame clones, with some not included. V and J calls and clone size are copied from that table; D and trimming were computed from the DNA. The data hold 200,000 to 250,000 clones, with roughly 83% observed a single time. Germline CDR1 and CDR2: WSHSY and SAAADI. The J segment lost 4 bases and the V segment lost 6 bases, leaving 3 bases of the junction unmatched. The CDR3 runs 13 residues. The sequencing input was peripheral blood. The chain combines TRBV10-2 with TRBJ1-2; 9 nucleotides line up with TRBD1. This receptor was identified in an elderly man with acute or convalescent COVID-19. CDR3 protein: CASSSQGAYGYTF. In DNA form, the CDR3 reads TGCGCCAGCAGCTCACAGGGGGCCTATGGCTACACCTTC.